Below are 20 T cell receptor beta chains sequenced from a single sample in a study of blood T cell repertoires in COVID-19. Using immunoSEQ multiplex PCR, the repertoire was profiled, and TCRdb retains in-frame clones only, with some absent. The table has tens of thousands of clones, more than 80% seen once. Sequencing was carried out using peripheral blood. The receptors were gathered from a woman in her seventies with acute or convalescent COVID-19.

The chain uses TRBV7-2 and TRBJ1-2; tentatively, D is TRBD1 (6 bases). The CDR3 has 15 amino acids. Germline CDR1 reads SGHTA; CDR2 reads FQGNSA. V lost 1 base to trimming and J lost 5 bases, with 14 bases between them. In DNA, the CDR3 is TGTGCCAGCAGCTTAGTTACAGGGTCGGGGTATGGCTACACCTTC. Translating it yields CASSLVTGSGYGYTF.

The chain employs TRBV20-1 and TRBJ1-1; no reliable D call. This CDR3 spans 11 amino acids. Trimming pared 2 bases from V and 1 base from J, leaving 2 bases between. Germline CDR1 and CDR2: DFQATT and SNEGSKA (reference sequence). DNA of the CDR3: TGCAGTGCTAGACGGAACACTGAAGCTTTCTTT. Translated, it gives CSARRNTEAFF.

The chain employs TRBV19 and TRBJ2-2; D is unresolved. CDR3 size: 15 residues. The germline V and J ends were trimmed by 3 bases and 1 base, with 9 bases remaining between them. Germline V lookup: CDR1 LNHDA, CDR2 SQIVND (reference sequence). The CDR3 DNA reads TGTGCCAGTAGTATGTGGCACCTGAACACCGGGGAGCTGTTTTTT. Its translation: CASSMWHLNTGELFF.

V usage is TRBV7-2 and J usage is TRBJ2-7, with 11 positions matching TRBD2. V shed 5 bases and J 9 bases; nucleotides not matched to a gene: 9. The CDR3 is 14 residues long. Looked up from germline, CDR1 is SGHTA and CDR2 is FQGNSA. CDR3 region: CASSLSGRAFRQYF. The CDR3 region has the DNA TGTGCCAGCAGCCTTAGCGGGAGGGCCTTTAGGCAGTACTTC.

The J gene is TRBJ2-5, the V gene TRBV29-1, with TRBD2 matching over 8 bases. Looked up from germline, CDR1 is SQVTM and CDR2 is ANQGSEA. The V gene end was trimmed by 3 bases and the J gene end by 5 bases; junction bases not matched to a gene: 5. CDR3 length: 13 amino acids. The CDR3 nucleotides are TGCAGCGTTGATCGGGTAGCGGGGGAGACCCAGTACTTC. Its protein product is CSVDRVAGETQYF.

This clone has a handful of counts. CDR3 sequence: CASSQGEAYYNEQFF. CDR3 nucleotides: TGCGCCAGCAGCCAAGGAGAGGCCTACTACAATGAGCAGTTCTTC. The rearrangement uses TRBV4-1 and TRBJ2-1; D not certain. Between the trimmed V and J ends, which lost 1 base and 3 bases, there was a span of 10 bases. Looked up from germline, CDR1 is MGHRA and CDR2 is YSYEKL. This CDR3 spans 15 amino acids.

The chain combines TRBV7-8 with TRBJ1-5, with D perhaps matching TRBD1 (5 bases). Germline V gene data show CDR1 as SGHVS and CDR2 as FQNEAQ. The CDR3 spans 15 residues. V was trimmed by 1 base and J by 7 bases, leaving 14 bases between them. The CDR3 DNA reads TGTGCCAGCAGCTTAGTTACGGGGGTGGGCCAGCCCCAGCATTTT. Its protein is CASSLVTGVGQPQHF.

This clone was recorded only once. J is TRBJ2-1 and V is TRBV19; TRBD2 matches 9 bases. The CDR3 consists of 13 residues. Germline trimming cut 3 bases from V and 9 bases from J; bases unmatched to any gene: 3. Germline V gives CDR1 LNHDA, CDR2 SQIVND (reference sequence). In DNA, the CDR3 is TGTGCCAGTAGTATGGGACTAGCACCTGAGCAGTTCTTC. This translates into CASSMGLAPEQFF.

The chain combines TRBV28 with TRBJ1-1, with TRBD1 identical over 7 bases. The length of the CDR3 is 14 residues. J lost 0 bases, V lost 7 bases, and 5 bases had no gene match. CDR1 is MDHEN and CDR2 is SYDVKM in the germline V gene. The CDR3 DNA sequence: TGTGCCAGCAATCGACAGGGCTTGAACACTGAAGCTTTCTTT. It translates to CASNRQGLNTEAFF.

The chain links TRBV5-6 to TRBJ2-5; D remains unclear. CDR3 length: 14 amino acids. Germline loops: CDR1 SGHDT, CDR2 YYEEEE. V lost 5 bases to trimming and J lost 2 bases, with 13 bases between them. DNA of the CDR3: TGTGCCAGCAGTACCGGTACTTTTCAAGAGACCCAGTACTTC. Protein product: CASSTGTFQETQYF.

Here the CDR3 reads CASSLGTVSTDTQYF. The CDR3 nucleotides are TGCGCCAGCAGCCTAGGGACAGTTAGCACAGATACGCAGTATTTT. This chain joins TRBV5-1 and TRBJ2-3; 7 positions agree with TRBD1. CDR3 length: 15 residues. CDR1 is SGHRS, CDR2 YFSETQ, per germline. The junction had 5 bases not matched to a gene; V was cut back by 4 bases and J by 0 bases.

V and J are TRBV25-1 and TRBJ1-2, with TRBD1 matching over 12 bases. CDR1 is MGHDK, CDR2 SYGVNS, per germline. There are 16 residues in the CDR3. The J segment lost 4 bases and the V segment lost 5 bases, leaving 8 bases of the junction unmatched. The CDR3 coding sequence is TGTGCCAGCAGTAACCCGGGACAGGGGGCCGTCTATGGCTACACCTTC. This sequence encodes CASSNPGQGAVYGYTF.

The genes are TRBV5-1 and TRBJ1-4; no firm D call. V was clipped by 0 bases and J by 6 bases, with 9 bases between them. The CDR3 is 14 residues long. The V gene's germline CDR1 is SGHRS and CDR2 YFSETQ. The CDR3 DNA follows: TGCGCCAGCAGCTTGGGTAACGGTGATGAAAAACTGTTTTTT. Translated: CASSLGNGDEKLFF.

The V call is TRBV28, the J call TRBJ1-1; weak D call: TRBD1 (5 bases). Germline values: CDR1 MDHEN, CDR2 SYDVKM. This CDR3 spans 15 amino acids. The V and J ends lost 3 bases and 8 bases respectively, with 19 bases between them. CDR3 loop: CASSFLFRGGREAFF. CDR3 nucleotide sequence: TGTGCCAGCAGTTTTTTATTTCGGGGGGGAAGGGAAGCTTTCTTT.

The V call is TRBV5-1, the J call TRBJ2-1; D is perhaps TRBD1 (6 bases). The germline V and J ends were trimmed by 4 bases and 7 bases, with 18 bases remaining between them. This CDR3 is 15 amino acids long. Looked up from germline, CDR1 is SGHRS and CDR2 is YFSETQ. DNA for the CDR3: TGCGCCAGCAGCACCTTACAGGGCCCGGGGAATGAGCAGTTCTTC. Its translation is CASSTLQGPGNEQFF.

This chain joins TRBV4-3 and TRBJ2-5; 14 nucleotides line up with TRBD2. CDR1 is LGHNA, CDR2 YSLEER, per germline. This CDR3 is 15 amino acids long. V was clipped by 3 bases and J by 5 bases; unmatched bases: 2. The CDR3 DNA follows: TGCGCCAGCAGCCAGGGACTAGCGGGGGTGGAGACCCAGTACTTC. Protein sequence: CASSQGLAGVETQYF.

The chain links TRBV6-1 to TRBJ1-1, with D unclear. The CDR3 loop spans 14 amino acids. With 1 base removed from V and 7 bases from J, the gap between germline ends came to 13 bases. CDR1 and CDR2 (germline): MNHNS, SASEGT. The CDR3 region has the DNA TGTGCCAGCAGTGAAGTAGGAGGGAGCGGTGAAGCTTTCTTT. Its translation is CASSEVGGSGEAFF.

The chain joins TRBV11-2 to TRBJ2-1, with TRBD1 identical over 9 bases. The CDR3 is 16 residues long. The J segment lost 7 bases and the V segment lost 7 bases, leaving 14 bases of the junction unmatched. Germline lookup yields CDR1 SGHAT and CDR2 FQNNGV. The CDR3: CASNLGWDRVVNEQFF. CDR3 nucleotides: TGTGCCAGCAACTTGGGGTGGGACAGGGTTGTTAATGAGCAGTTCTTC.

The chain recombines TRBV11-3 with TRBJ1-1, with D uncertain. There are 16 residues in the CDR3. V gave up 1 base and J gave up 2 bases, with 14 bases separating them. Per the germline V gene, CDR1 is SGHNT and CDR2 is YENEEA. The CDR3 DNA reads TGTGCCAGCAGCTTAGGAGGGTCCAGAGGTAACACTGAAGCTTTCTTT. Its translation: CASSLGGSRGNTEAFF.

V usage is TRBV18 and J usage is TRBJ2-3; 11 bases are a match to TRBD2. The CDR3 contains 18 residues. CDR1 and CDR2 from the germline V gene are KGHSH and LQKENI. V lost 1 base and J lost 1; bases outside the gene matches: 7. The chain's CDR3 is CASSPLAGGPPGTDTQYF. For the CDR3, the DNA is TGTGCCAGCTCACCACTAGCGGGAGGGCCCCCTGGCACAGATACGCAGTATTTT. The whole variable domain, remainder taken from reference TRBV18 and TRBJ2-3, is NAGVMQNPRHLVRRRGQEARLRCSPMKGHSHVYWYRQLPEEGLKFMVYLQKENIIDESGMPKERFSAEFPKEGPSILRIQQVVRGDSAAYFCASSPLAGGPPGTDTQYFGPGTRLTVL.